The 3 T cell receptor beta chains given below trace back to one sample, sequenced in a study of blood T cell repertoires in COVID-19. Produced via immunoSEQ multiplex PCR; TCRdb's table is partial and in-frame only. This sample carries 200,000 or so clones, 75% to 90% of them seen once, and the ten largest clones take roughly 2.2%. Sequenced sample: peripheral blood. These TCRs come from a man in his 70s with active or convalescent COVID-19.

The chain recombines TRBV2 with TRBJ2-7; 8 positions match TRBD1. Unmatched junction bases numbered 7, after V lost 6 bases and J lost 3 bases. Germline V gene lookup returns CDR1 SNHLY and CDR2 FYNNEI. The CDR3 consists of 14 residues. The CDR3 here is CASSLLGTGYEQYF. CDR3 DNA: TGTGCCAGCAGCCTACTGGGGACAGGCTACGAGCAGTACTTC.

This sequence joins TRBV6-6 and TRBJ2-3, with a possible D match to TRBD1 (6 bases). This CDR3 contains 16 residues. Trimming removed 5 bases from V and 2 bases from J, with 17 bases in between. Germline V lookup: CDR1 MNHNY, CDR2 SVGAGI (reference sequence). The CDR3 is CASSPGQSSITDTQYF. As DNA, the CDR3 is TGTGCCAGCAGTCCTGGACAGAGTTCAATCACAGATACGCAGTATTTT.

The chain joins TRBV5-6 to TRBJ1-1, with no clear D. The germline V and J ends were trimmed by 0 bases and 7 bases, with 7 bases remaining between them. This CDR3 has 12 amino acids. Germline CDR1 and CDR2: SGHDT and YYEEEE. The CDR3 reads CASSLGGFEAFF. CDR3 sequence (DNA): TGTGCCAGCAGCTTGGGTGGCTTTGAAGCTTTCTTT.